This entry concerns a single TCR beta chain. In the source study's methods: The assay estimated nucleated cells by amplifying reference gene primers. Method: immunoSEQ multiplex PCR; TCRdb's copy keeps in-frame clones and lacks some. D and trimming were read from the DNA, whereas the V and J calls and clone size are those reported in that table. The data contain fewer than 200,000 clones, around 84% of them singletons. These data originate in a study of blood T cell repertoires in COVID-19. Donors in Cohort 3 counted as recovered after two negative PCRs, clearance, or symptom resolution. The germline V gene has CDR1 LGHDT and CDR2 YNNKEL (reference sequence). This CDR3 is 16 amino acids long. The germline V and J ends were trimmed by 0 bases and 7 bases, with 18 bases remaining between them.

The specimen was PBMCs or T cells enriched from blood (not recorded which). This TCR was recovered from a man aged 45-60 years who had recovered from COVID-19. The chain couples TRBV3-1 (or the pseudogene TRBV3-2) to TRBJ2-5; D may be TRBD2 (5 bases). CDR3 loop: CASSQEPTPSAGTQYF. The DNA of the CDR3 is TGTGCCAGCAGCCAAGAACCAACTCCATCGGCGGGGACCCAGTACTTC.